The present T cell receptor beta chain was sequenced within a study of blood T cell repertoires in COVID-19. As for the study in general: COVID-19 samples, acute and convalescent, were from the United States, Italy and Spain.

TCRdb keeps only in-frame clones here, not all; method: immunoSEQ multiplex PCR. The table lists 250,000 to 300,000 clones, around 83% of them singletons. The CDR3 contains 16 residues. CDR1 is MNHEY and CDR2 is SMNVEV in the germline V gene (reference sequence). The V end was cut by 2 bases, the J end by 2 bases, with 14 bases between. The source is a man younger than 35 with active or convalescent COVID-19. The sequenced material came from peripheral blood. The gene calls are TRBV27 and TRBJ2-3; D perhaps matches TRBD2 (6 bases). The CDR3 spells CASSLRETAATDTQYF. In nucleotides, the CDR3 is TGTGCCAGCAGTTTACGGGAGACGGCGGCCACAGATACGCAGTATTTT.